This T cell receptor (beta chain) stems from a study of T-cell reconstitution after alpha-beta-depleted transplantation in children. Study conclusions and caveats: T-cell counts and diversity at one year post-transplant came mainly from newly produced T cells.

Unique molecular identifiers were used in preparing the TCRbeta library. TCRdb independently ran MiXCR on the PCR reads; one entry per CDR3 protein. This table has about 300,000 distinct CDR3 sequences, around 7.3% appearing once. The CDR3 is made up of 15 amino acids. CDR1 SGHVS and CDR2 FQNEAQ come from the germline V gene. The V segment lost 0 bases and the J segment 3 bases; nucleotides outside the gene matches: 3. The table lists this clonotype with many counts. Its antigen is not identified. This chain links TRBV7-8 with TRBJ2-7, with 9 nucleotides matching TRBD1. This sequence originates from a female patient aged 2-9 years who had a stem cell transplant for Fanconi anemia, so the T cells may come from the graft donor. The sequencing here drew on peripheral blood, taken 360 days after TCRalphabeta/CD19-depleted stem cell transplant. For the CDR3, the DNA is TGTGCCAGCAGCTTAGCGAGACAGGGGGACTACGAGCAGTACTTC. As protein: CASSLARQGDYEQYF.